The source of this TCR beta chain is a study of vaccination effects on CD4 cells after COVID-19. As for the study in general: Pools of viral peptides were used by the ViraFEST assay to expand antigen-specific CD4+ T cells ahead of sequencing. Median timing of post-vaccine samples was 72 days after the second dose.

With respect to this clone: Its antigen remains unknown.

Study-level points and caveats: Marked clonal contraction of both clone types appeared late after vaccination.

V lost 3 bases and J lost 4; bases outside the gene matches: 8. The CDR3 loop spans 15 amino acids. Germline loops: CDR1 KGHDR, CDR2 SFDVKD. Isolation of CD4+ T cells took place after about nine days of culture. The person's infection with SARS-CoV-2, confirmed by PCR, took place between March and December 2020. Participants completed two doses of the BNT162b2 or mRNA-1273 vaccine. IL-2 medium took the place of half the medium on both days 3 and 7. Some clones are missing from TCRdb's copy, which holds only in-frame ones; the method was immunoSEQ multiplex PCR. The repertoire holds roughly 33,000 clones, with about 75% as singletons.

The source material was CD4+ T cells from PBMCs cultured without peptide, sampled after COVID-19 vaccination. The chain combines TRBV24-1 with TRBJ2-7, with 7 bases matching TRBD1. This TCR derives from a human donor who had a prior SARS-CoV-2 infection. The CDR3 DNA sequence: TGTGCCACCAGTGATGGTGGTATCAGGGGGTACGAGCAGTACTTC. It translates to CATSDGGIRGYEQYF.